This T cell receptor (beta chain) is from a study of human T cells and chemical hapten exposure. Study at large: Readings were taken at 6 days from patch tests that had applied 0.01% DPC to the upper back.

As for time point: patch test 1, 2 weeks after DPC sensitization. Treatment meaning: therapeutic diphenylcyclopropenone sensitization with weekly scalp DPC. Before extraction, the whole blood was not fractionated, and total RNA was taken from it. In TCRdb, the RACE reads were re-called with MiXCR into one record per CDR3 protein. In the table there are around 120,000 distinct CDR3 sequences, roughly an eighth of which are singletons. The sequence was collected from a man aged 18-30 years with alopecia areata. Some clones in this sample may be carry-over from other donors' samples. The sample here was whole blood, taken in connection with sensitization to the hapten diphenylcyclopropenone (DPC).

CDR3 in amino acids: CASSLGGQSTDTQYF. For the CDR3, the DNA is TGTGCCAGCAGCTTAGGTGGACAGAGCACAGATACGCAGTATTTT. The chain has TRBV7-2 and TRBJ2-3; D may be TRBD1 (6 bases). Between the trimmed V and J ends, which lost 1 base and 0 bases, there was a span of 8 bases. The CDR3 length is 15 residues. Germline V gene data show CDR1 as SGHTA and CDR2 as FQGNSA.